These T cell receptor beta chains were read from a single sample in a study of blood T cell repertoires in COVID-19. Repertoires were generated with immunoSEQ multiplex PCR, while TCRdb's copy carries only in-frame clones and drops some. The sample lists roughly 250,000 clones, about 87% seen once, with less than 10% in the top ten. Sequenced sample: peripheral blood. All receptors come from a human donor in a cohort sampled during active COVID-19. CDR3s include the opening cysteine and the closing phenylalanine or tryptophan. D genes are given only for firm matches.

j_gene | v_gene | d_gene | CDR3nt | CDR3aa
TRBJ1-4 | TRBV6-2/TRBV6-3 | TRBD1 | TGTGCCAGCAGTAGACAGGGTTGGGAACTGTTTTTT | CASSRQGWELFF
TRBJ1-5 | TRBV4-3 | TRBD1 | TGCGCCAGCAGCCAAGACGCAGGGGGGAGCAATCAGCCCCAGCATTTT | CASSQDAGGSNQPQHF
TRBJ2-5 | TRBV9 | TRBD2 | TGTGCCAGCAGCGTAGGCGGACTAGCGGGAGGATCAGAGACCCAGTACTTC | CASSVGGLAGGSETQYF
TRBJ1-1 | TRBV6-2/TRBV6-3 | - | TGTGCCAGCAGTTACTCGAACACCTACACTGAAGCTTTCTTT | CASSYSNTYTEAFF
TRBJ2-7 | TRBV6-4 | - | TGTGCCAGCAGTGACCGTTTACAGGGCCAGGTGGGTGAGCAGTACTTC | CASSDRLQGQVGEQYF
TRBJ1-3 | TRBV28 | - | TGTGCCAGCGTGCAGGGCAATTCAGGAAACACCATATATTTT | CASVQGNSGNTIYF
TRBJ2-5 | TRBV5-4 | TRBD2 | TGTGCCAGCAGCTTGGCCGGCAGACTAGCGGGGTCACAAGAGACCCAGTACTTC | CASSLAGRLAGSQETQYF
TRBJ2-3 | TRBV19 | - | TGTGCCAGTAAGGCGGGACCCCTCACAGATACGCAGTATTTT | CASKAGPLTDTQYF
TRBJ1-1 | TRBV27 | - | TGTGCCAGCAGTTTAAATTCAGGTGTGAACACTGAAGCTTTCTTT | CASSLNSGVNTEAFF
TRBJ1-2 | TRBV3-1/TRBV3-2 | TRBD1 | TGTGCCAGCAGCCCGGTCCACACAGGGGACTATGGCTACACCTTC | CASSPVHTGDYGYTF
TRBJ1-6 | TRBV5-1 | TRBD1 | TGCGCCAGCAGCTTGGCTGGGCAGGGGGAATCACCCCTCCACTTT | CASSLAGQGESPLHF
TRBJ2-1 | TRBV10-2 | TRBD1 | TGCGCCAGCAAACAGACAGGGCCCTACAATGAGCAGTTCTTC | CASKQTGPYNEQFF
TRBJ2-3 | TRBV5-5 | - | TGTGCCAGCAGCCAGGCGGGGGCTGAAGATACGCAGTATTTT | CASSQAGAEDTQYF
TRBJ2-7 | TRBV9 | TRBD2 | TGTGCCAGCAGCGTAGAGGGCGGGAGGGATTACGAGCAGTACTTC | CASSVEGGRDYEQYF
TRBJ2-1 | TRBV19 | - | TGTGCCAGTAGTAACCCCGGGCAGGGGTACAATGAGCAGTTCTTC | CASSNPGQGYNEQFF
TRBJ1-2 | TRBV3-1/TRBV3-2 | - | TGTGCCAGCAGCCGCAGGGTGACTAACTATGGCTACACCTTC | CASSRRVTNYGYTF
TRBJ2-1 | TRBV18 | - | TGTGCCAGCTCCCAAGAGACAGGATCATACAATGAGCAGTTCTTC | CASSQETGSYNEQFF
TRBJ2-3 | TRBV30 | - | TGTGCCTGGAGTGTGTCAGGGATCGGCCCAGATACGCAGTATTTT | CAWSVSGIGPDTQYF
TRBJ2-1 | TRBV21-1 | - | TGTGCCAGCAGCAAAGAGAAGCGGGAGAGCCATGAGCAGTTCTTC | CASSKEKRESHEQFF
TRBJ2-2 | TRBV6-2/TRBV6-3 | TRBD2 | TGTGCCAGCAGTCCCACCGGGACTAGCGGGGCGAACACCGGGGAGCTGTTTTTT | CASSPTGTSGANTGELFF